Listed below are T cell receptor beta chains from one sample, sequenced in a study of blood T cell repertoires in COVID-19. Some clones are missing from TCRdb's copy, which holds only in-frame ones; the method was immunoSEQ multiplex PCR. The sample holds about 230,000 clones, roughly 84% seen once. Material for sequencing was peripheral blood. The receptors here all came from a woman aged 50 to 60 with acute or convalescent COVID-19. CDR3s include the opening cysteine and the closing phenylalanine or tryptophan. The order of the fields is D gene, clone size, V gene, J gene, CDR3 DNA, CDR3 protein. The D gene is left open where the match is weak. Where a row states a size, it is once, few, many or the class of an expanded clone; other rows omit it.

.	.	TRBV19	TRBJ1-2	TGTGCCAGTAGTTCGGGGGATCGAGATGGCTACACCTTC	CASSSGDRDGYTF
.	once	TRBV10-1	TRBJ2-2	TGCGCCAGCAGTGATGCTACCACGAACACCGGGGAGCTGTTTTTT	CASSDATTNTGELFF
.	few	TRBV5-1	TRBJ1-3	TGCGCCAGCAGCTTGTCGGGGGTAACTGGAAACACCATATATTTT	CASSLSGVTGNTIYF
.	.	TRBV12-3/TRBV12-4	TRBJ1-2	TGTGCCAGCAGCACAGGGTTCGGCTACACCTTC	CASSTGFGYTF
TRBD1	.	TRBV28	TRBJ1-2	TGTGCCAGCAGTTTCGGGGACAGTGGCTATGGCTACACCTTC	CASSFGDSGYGYTF
.	once	TRBV5-3	TRBJ2-7	TGTGCCAGAAGGTGGGAGGAGGAGCAGTACTTC	CARRWEEEQYF
.	.	TRBV19	TRBJ1-6	TGTGCCAGTAGCCCACCGGGACTTTCACCCCTCCACTTT	CASSPPGLSPLHF
.	.	TRBV25-1	TRBJ2-7	TGTGCCAGCAGGCGGGACGGCACCTACGAGCAGTACTTC	CASRRDGTYEQYF
.	.	TRBV20-1	TRBJ1-2	TGCAGTGCTAGTTCAGGGGCTGGCGGCTACACCTTC	CSASSGAGGYTF
TRBD1	.	TRBV11-2	TRBJ2-1	TGTGCCAGCAGACAGGGGGCTAGAGATGAGCAGTTCTTC	CASRQGARDEQFF
.	few	TRBV3-1/TRBV3-2	TRBJ1-1	TGTGCCAGCAGCCAAATAGTTATGAACACTGAAGCTTTCTTT	CASSQIVMNTEAFF
.	.	TRBV28	TRBJ1-6	TGTGCCAGCAGCTGGTCCGGTGGACTCGGATCCTATAATTCACCCCTCCACTTT	CASSWSGGLGSYNSPLHF
TRBD1	.	TRBV28	TRBJ1-5	TGTGCCAGCAGGAGTGGACAGGCCGGCAATCAGCCCCAGCATTTT	CASRSGQAGNQPQHF
TRBD2	few	TRBV27	TRBJ2-2	TGTGCCAGCAGCCCTCCGGCGGGGGACACCGGGGAGCTGTTTTTT	CASSPPAGDTGELFF
.	.	TRBV28	TRBJ1-4	TGTGCCAGCAGCCGGGCGGGGGGGAATGAACTGTTTTTT	CASSRAGGNELFF
.	.	TRBV2	TRBJ2-5	TGTGCCAAGACGGGACTCGGCGGAGAGACCCAGTACTTC	CAKTGLGGETQYF